Presented here are 18 T cell receptor beta chains from one specimen sequenced in a study of response to subunit inactivated influenza vaccine. TCRdb passed the RT-PCR reads through MiXCR, listing each CDR3 protein once. The sample has approximately 500,000 distinct CDR3 sequences; less than 15% are singletons. Source: PBMCs from blood, taken roughly 12 days after vaccination. These receptors originate from a man aged 45-60 years who received an inactivated influenza vaccine.

This clonotype appeared many times. This chain connects TRBV20-1 to TRBJ2-7, with 10 bases matching TRBD2. The CDR3 is 15 residues long. CDR1 is DFQATT and CDR2 is SNEGSKA in the germline V gene (reference sequence). Unmatched junction bases numbered 14, after V lost 7 bases and J lost 5 bases. The CDR3 sequence is CSVSFGTSARDEQYF. In nucleotides, the CDR3 is TGCAGTGTTTCTTTTGGGACTAGCGCCCGGGACGAGCAGTACTTC.

This clonotype was observed a handful of times. The chain joins TRBV24-1 to TRBJ2-5, with D possibly being TRBD1 (6 bases). Trimming removed 2 bases at V and 2 bases at J, with 8 bases between. The CDR3 is made up of 14 amino acids. Germline-derived CDR1 and CDR2 are KGHDR and SFDVKD. The CDR3 sequence: CATSDSGTQETQYF. Here the CDR3 DNA reads TGTGCCACCAGTGATTCCGGGACACAAGAGACCCAGTACTTC.

This clonotype has only a few counts. The chain links TRBV11-2 to TRBJ1-5; D gene ambiguous. Trimming removed 0 bases at V and 0 bases at J, with 6 bases between. CDR1 is SGHAT, CDR2 FQNNGV, per germline. This CDR3 spans 15 amino acids. The CDR3 reads CASSLDNYSNQPQHF. CDR3 bases: TGTGCCAGCAGCTTAGACAATTATAGCAATCAGCCCCAGCATTTT. Full variable domain (missing parts from reference TRBV11-2 and TRBJ1-5): EAGVAQSPRYKIIEKRQSVAFWCNPISGHATLYWYQQILGQGPKLLIQFQNNGVVDDSQLPKDRFSAERLKGVDSTLKIQPAKLEDSAVYLCASSLDNYSNQPQHFGDGTRLSIL.

V gene TRBV20-1 combines with J gene TRBJ2-7, with TRBD2 identical over 14 bases. Looked up from germline, CDR1 is DFQATT and CDR2 is SNEGSKA (reference sequence). Germline trimming cut 8 bases from V and 2 bases from J; bases unmatched to any gene: 11. The CDR3 has 16 amino acids. The CDR3 region has the DNA TGCAGTATATCCGAGACTAGCGGGAGGGTCGCCTACGAGCAGTACTTC. Encoded protein: CSISETSGRVAYEQYF.

This clonotype was counted a few times. This chain joins TRBV28 and TRBJ2-3; 7 bases are shared with TRBD2. Germline V lookup: CDR1 MDHEN, CDR2 SYDVKM. V dropped 5 bases and J dropped 6; count of bases not matched to a gene: 5. This CDR3 is built from 13 residues. This CDR3 is CASSLLLADTQYF. The DNA of the CDR3 is TGTGCCAGCAGTCTCCTACTAGCGGATACGCAGTATTTT.

This clonotype was seen more than once but under ten times. The CDR3 region has the DNA TGCGCCAGCAGCCCCACCCAGGGGACACGTCGCGGCTACACCTTC. Translation gives CASSPTQGTRRGYTF. The chain uses TRBV5-1 and TRBJ1-2, with D tentatively TRBD1 (6 bases). CDR1 and CDR2 from the germline V gene are SGHRS and YFSETQ. This CDR3 contains 15 residues. V lost 4 bases and J lost 8, with 21 bases in between.

This clonotype was seen a handful of times. The CDR3 loop reads CASSLKGGGNEQFF. The DNA of the CDR3 is TGCGCCAGCAGCTTGAAAGGGGGAGGCAATGAGCAGTTCTTC. The chain employs TRBV5-1 and TRBJ2-1, with D perhaps TRBD1 or TRBD2 (6 bases each). The CDR3 consists of 14 residues. Per the germline V gene, CDR1 is SGHRS and CDR2 is YFSETQ. V lost 1 base and J lost 6, with 11 bases in between.

In nucleotides, the CDR3 is TGTGCCATCACCTCGGGACAGGGGTTGAACAATGAGCAGTTCTTC. Protein product: CAITSGQGLNNEQFF. The V and J genes are TRBV10-3 and TRBJ2-1; 10 positions agree with TRBD1. This CDR3 spans 15 amino acids. V was clipped by 7 bases and J by 5 bases; unmatched bases: 8. In germline, CDR1 is ENHRY, CDR2 SYGVKD.

This clonotype was picked up a small number of times. A read error may account for a junction end that differs from germline. The rearrangement joins TRBV5-1 to TRBJ2-7; D is undetermined. Germline V gives CDR1 SGHRS, CDR2 YFSETQ. This CDR3 region has 13 residues. CDR3 sequence: CDSSVTTPYEQYF. As DNA, the CDR3 is TGCGACAGCAGCGTAACGACACCCTACGAGCAGTACTTC.

The genes are TRBV4-2 and TRBJ2-1; 14 bases line up with TRBD2. Germline V lookup: CDR1 LGHNA, CDR2 YNFKEQ. The CDR3 is 16 amino acids. The trim removed 4 bases at V and 10 bases at J, leaving 9 bases unmatched. The CDR3 reads CASSRSTSGGVGEQFF. In nucleotides, the CDR3 is TGTGCCAGCAGCCGATCGACTAGCGGGGGGGTTGGCGAGCAGTTCTTC.

The CDR3 DNA reads as TGCGCCAGCAGCCCTGGTCGCTTTTATAATTCACCCCTCCACTTT. Protein: CASSPGRFYNSPLHF. The rearrangement uses TRBV5-1 and TRBJ1-6; D is uncertain. V lost 4 bases, J lost 4 bases, and 12 bases lay in between. Germline assignment: CDR1 SGHRS and CDR2 YFSETQ. The CDR3 length is 15 residues. The full variable domain, in which reference TRBV5-1 and TRBJ1-6 provide the parts outside the CDR3, is KAGVTQTPRYLIKTRGQQVTLSCSPISGHRSVSWYQQTPGQGLQFLFEYFSETQRNKGNFPGRFSGRQFSNSRSEMNVSTLELGDSALYLCASSPGRFYNSPLHFGNGTRLTVT.

This clonotype was seen a few times. The V gene is TRBV10-3, the J gene TRBJ2-5; TRBD1 aligns across 7 bases. With 0 bases clipped from V and 5 bases from J, the junction kept 6 bases outside the gene matches. There are 15 residues in the CDR3. The germline CDR1 and CDR2 sequences are ENHRY and SYGVKD. This CDR3 reads CAISESRGPGETQYF. CDR3 in DNA: TGTGCCATCAGTGAGTCGAGGGGGCCGGGGGAGACCCAGTACTTC.

The rearrangement links TRBV20-1 to TRBJ2-7; D unclear. Germline V gene lookup returns CDR1 DFQATT and CDR2 SNEGSKA (reference sequence). V shed 3 bases and J shed 3 bases, with 6 bases lying between them. CDR3 length equals 11 residues. The CDR3 nucleotides read TGCAGTGCTAGGTTGGACTACGAGCAGTACTTC. This translates into CSARLDYEQYF.

This clonotype has more than one count but fewer than ten. The chain is built from TRBV10-3 and TRBJ1-4, with D possibly being TRBD1 (6 bases). The V and J ends lost 10 bases and 3 bases respectively, with 9 bases between them. The CDR3 runs 12 residues. Germline CDR1 is ENHRY and CDR2 is SYGVKD. The CDR3 nucleotides read TGTGCCACTGGACAGTCTAATGAAAAACTGTTTTTT. This sequence encodes CATGQSNEKLFF.

This chain links TRBV10-3 with TRBJ2-4; D might be TRBD1 (5 bases). Per the germline V gene, CDR1 is ENHRY and CDR2 is SYGVKD. This CDR3 is 15 amino acids long. Trimming took off 2 bases at V and 2 bases at J, with 10 bases between the two ends. CDR3 nucleotide sequence: TGTGCCATCAGTGAGCAGGGTATCCCCAAAAACATTCAGTACTTC. As protein: CAISEQGIPKNIQYF.

This clonotype was counted a few times. The V gene is TRBV19, the J gene TRBJ1-2, with a weak D call TRBD1 (5 bases). CDR1 is LNHDA and CDR2 is SQIVND in the germline V gene (reference sequence). V lost 8 bases and J 0 bases, leaving 10 bases between the germline ends. The length of the CDR3 is 13 residues. In DNA, the CDR3 is TGTGCCAGTGGGGCGAATTCTAACTATGGCTACACCTTC. It translates to CASGANSNYGYTF.

This clonotype was seen only a few times. This rearrangement joins TRBV11-3 to TRBJ2-3, with D possibly TRBD1 on 5 matching bases. V was clipped by 5 bases and J by 0 bases, with 12 bases between them. CDR1 and CDR2 (germline): SGHNT, YENEEA. The CDR3 spans 15 residues. CDR3 region: CASSPRQTSTDTQYF. Written as DNA, the CDR3 is TGTGCCAGCAGCCCGAGACAGACCAGCACAGATACGCAGTATTTT.

Points on this clonotype: A much larger clone sits a single nucleotide away, making a read error possible. The chain uses TRBV29-1 and TRBJ2-7, with 10 bases lining up with TRBD2. The CDR3 has 14 residues. V shed 1 base, J shed 3 bases, and the junction held 3 bases outside the gene matches. The germline V gene has CDR1 SQVTM and CDR2 ANQGSEA. The CDR3 loop is CSVEGASGGYEQYF. In DNA form, the CDR3 reads TGCAGCGTTGAAGGGGCTAGCGGGGGCTACGAGCAGTACTTC.